This entry lists 15 T cell receptor beta chains sequenced from one sample in a study of T cells in Graves' hyperthyroidism and ophthalmopathy. Amplification targeted TCR beta CDR3 regions from RNA transcripts. HTBI primers were used for first-round RT-PCR of the TCR CDR3. Via MiXCR, TCRdb re-called the multiplex PCR reads, giving one row per CDR3 protein. This table holds about 350,000 distinct CDR3 sequences, under 20% found once. The source material was blood. These receptors were obtained from a woman aged 18-29 years with Graves' hyperthyroidism.

This clonotype was recorded at least ten times. The chain is built from TRBV28 and TRBJ2-7, with 7 bases identical to TRBD1. CDR1 is MDHEN and CDR2 is SYDVKM in the germline V gene. The CDR3 totals 13 residues. Trimming cost V 4 bases and J 6 bases; bases outside gene matches: 6. The CDR3 reads CASSSLDRSEQYF. CDR3 coding DNA: TGTGCCAGCAGTTCCCTGGACAGGAGCGAGCAGTACTTC.

This chain links TRBV6-1 with TRBJ1-2; D unresolved. Germline V lookup: CDR1 MNHNS, CDR2 SASEGT. The germline V and J ends were trimmed by 6 bases and 2 bases, with 13 bases remaining between them. CDR3 size: 14 residues. CDR3 DNA sequence: TGTGCCAGCAGCCAAGATCTCAGGAACTATGGCTACACCTTC. Its protein product is CASSQDLRNYGYTF.

This clonotype showed up many times. V is TRBV20-1 and J is TRBJ2-5; 12 bases are a match to TRBD2. Germline loops: CDR1 DFQATT, CDR2 SNEGSKA (reference sequence). Trimming took 0 bases from V and 2 from J; bases not matched to a gene: 7. This CDR3 is 17 amino acids long. Here the CDR3 DNA reads TGCAGTGCTAGAGATTGGCTAGCGGGGGGGCGTCAAGAGACCCAGTACTTC. It codes for CSARDWLAGGRQETQYF.

Notes on this clonotype: Since a much larger clone is just one base distant, this may be a read error. This chain joins TRBV10-1 and TRBJ2-2; 8 nucleotides align to TRBD1. Germline V gene sequence: CDR1 WNHNN, CDR2 SYGVQD (reference sequence). CDR3 length equals 14 residues. The CDR3 DNA reads TGCGCCAGCGGGAAACAGGGGGGCACCGGGGAGCTGGTTTTT. This codes for CASGKQGGTGELVF.

Comment on this clonotype: This could be a read error, since a much larger clone is one nucleotide away. Without the conserved terminal phenylalanine or tryptophan, this CDR3 likely stems from a read error. The chain couples TRBV6-5 to TRBJ1-5; no firm D call. In germline, CDR1 is MNHEY, CDR2 SVGAGI. The CDR3 spans 13 residues. V lost 9 bases to trimming and J lost 0 bases, with 9 bases between them. The CDR3 DNA follows: TGTGCCAGTAGGTATGCTAGCAATCAGCCCCAGCATGTT. Translating gives CASRYASNQPQHV.

In its sample, this clonotype was seen many times. V usage is TRBV20-1 and J usage is TRBJ2-7; 13 bases are a match to TRBD2. Per the germline V gene, CDR1 is DFQATT and CDR2 is SNEGSKA (reference sequence). The V and J ends lost 4 bases and 6 bases, in that order; junction bases with no gene match: 9. The CDR3 sequence is 15 residues long. The CDR3 is CSATNLGLAGREQYF. CDR3 nucleotide sequence: TGCAGTGCTACAAACTTGGGACTAGCGGGGCGCGAGCAGTACTTC.

This clonotype was observed a handful of times. A much larger clone differs from this one at a single base, so this may be a read error. The chain links TRBV5-5 to TRBJ2-5; D ambiguous. The germline V gene has CDR1 SGHKS and CDR2 YYEKEE (reference sequence). The CDR3 is made up of 14 amino acids. For the CDR3, the DNA is TGTGCCAGCAGCTCCCGATTTAGGGAAGAGACCCGGTACTTC. It specifies CASSSRFREETRYF.

This clonotype was counted a single time. This may stem from a read error, because a much larger clone lies one nucleotide away. This chain uses TRBV20-1 with TRBJ2-5; TRBD1 matches 7 bases. CDR3 length: 12 residues. CDR1 DFQATT and CDR2 SNEGSKA come from the germline V gene (reference sequence). CDR3 residues: CIAQGQEETQYF. For the CDR3, the DNA is TGCATTGCTCAAGGACAGGAAGAGACCCAGTACTTC.

This clonotype came up many times. V and J are TRBV6-2 or TRBV6-3 and TRBJ2-5; no reliable D call. Trimming left V 2 bases short and J 1 base short, with 2 bases between. Germline-derived CDR1 and CDR2 are MNHEY and SVGEGT. The CDR3 has 12 residues. In DNA form, the CDR3 reads TGTGCCAGCAGTTACACCCAAGAGACCCAGTACTTC. Encoded protein: CASSYTQETQYF.

At least ten counts were recorded for this clonotype. The gene calls are TRBV5-1 and TRBJ1-1; possible D gene TRBD1, 5 bases. The CDR3 has 15 residues. CDR1 is SGHRS and CDR2 is YFSETQ in the germline V gene. Trimming removed 0 bases at V and 5 bases at J, with 14 bases between. The CDR3 is CASSLEPGRGTEAFF. CDR3 DNA: TGCGCCAGCAGCTTGGAACCAGGGAGGGGAACTGAAGCTTTCTTT.

This clonotype was recorded at least ten times. In DNA form, the CDR3 reads TGTGCCAGCACAGGGGGCAGAGGCTATGGCTACACCTTC. This sequence encodes CASTGGRGYGYTF. The chain couples TRBV28 to TRBJ1-2; 8 bases match TRBD1. The CDR3 length is 13 residues. V lost 7 bases to trimming and J lost 4 bases; unmatched junction nucleotides: 5. CDR1 and CDR2 (germline): MDHEN, SYDVKM.

This clonotype was recorded at least ten times. The chain carries TRBV12-3 or TRBV12-4 and TRBJ1-2, with a tentative D call TRBD1 (6 bases). Trimming shortened V by 2 bases and J by 8 bases, and 12 bases separated the two germline ends. The CDR3 runs to 13 residues. CDR3 loop: CASSLSGAAGYTF. In DNA, the CDR3 is TGTGCCAGCAGTTTATCAGGGGCCGCGGGCTACACCTTC.

The chain has TRBV3-1 and TRBJ1-1; no clear D gene. The CDR3 consists of 15 residues. Between the trimmed V and J ends, which lost 3 bases and 0 bases, there was a span of 11 bases. Germline V gene data show CDR1 as LGHDT and CDR2 as YNNKEL (reference sequence). The CDR3 DNA sequence: TGTGCCAGCAGCCACCCCCGGGCTCTGAACACTGAAGCTTTCTTT. Translated, it gives CASSHPRALNTEAFF.

Ten or more counts support this clonotype. The chain carries TRBV13 and TRBJ2-5; tentatively, D is TRBD1 (5 bases). This CDR3 spans 13 amino acids. Germline V lookup: CDR1 PRHDT, CDR2 FYEKMQ (reference sequence). V was trimmed by 5 bases and J by 9 bases, leaving 16 bases between them. CDR3 in DNA: TGTGCCAGCAGCCTCAGGGTCAATCGGGCCCAGTACTTC. It encodes CASSLRVNRAQYF.

The sample holds one count of this clonotype. The chain uses TRBV6-1 and TRBJ1-5; D ambiguous. The V gene lost 8 bases and the J gene lost 9 bases, with 8 bases spanning the gap. The CDR3 has 10 residues. Per germline, CDR1 MNHNS and CDR2 SASEGT. The DNA of the CDR3 is TGTGCCAGCGGAAGTCGGCCCCAGCATTTT. Translated, it gives CASGSRPQHF.